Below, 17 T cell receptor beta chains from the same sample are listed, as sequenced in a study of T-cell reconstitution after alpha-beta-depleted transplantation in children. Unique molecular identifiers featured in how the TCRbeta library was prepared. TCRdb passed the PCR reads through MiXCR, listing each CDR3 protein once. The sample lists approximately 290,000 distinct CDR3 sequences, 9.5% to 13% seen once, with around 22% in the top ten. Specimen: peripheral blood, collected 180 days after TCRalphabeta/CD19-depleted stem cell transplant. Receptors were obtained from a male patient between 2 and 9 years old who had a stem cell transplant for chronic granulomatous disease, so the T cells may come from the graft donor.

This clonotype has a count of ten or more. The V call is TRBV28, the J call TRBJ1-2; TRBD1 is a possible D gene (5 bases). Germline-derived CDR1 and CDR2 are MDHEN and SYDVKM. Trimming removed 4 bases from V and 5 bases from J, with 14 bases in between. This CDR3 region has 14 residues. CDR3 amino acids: CASSSAGAIYGYTF. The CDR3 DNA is TGTGCCAGCAGTTCCGCCGGGGCGATATATGGCTACACCTTC.

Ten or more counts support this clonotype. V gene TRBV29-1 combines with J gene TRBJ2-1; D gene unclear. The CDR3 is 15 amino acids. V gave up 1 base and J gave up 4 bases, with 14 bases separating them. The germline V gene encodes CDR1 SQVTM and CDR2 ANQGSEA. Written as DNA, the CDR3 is TGCAGCGTTGAAGGGGCGAACCATTCGTACAATGAGCAGTTCTTC. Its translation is CSVEGANHSYNEQFF.

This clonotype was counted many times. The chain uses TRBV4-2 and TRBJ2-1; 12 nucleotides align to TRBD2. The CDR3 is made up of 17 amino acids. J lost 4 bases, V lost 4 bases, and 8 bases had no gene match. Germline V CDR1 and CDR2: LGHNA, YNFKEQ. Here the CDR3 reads CASSPSGLAGRYNEQFF. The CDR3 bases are TGTGCCAGCAGCCCTAGCGGACTAGCGGGGAGATACAATGAGCAGTTCTTC.

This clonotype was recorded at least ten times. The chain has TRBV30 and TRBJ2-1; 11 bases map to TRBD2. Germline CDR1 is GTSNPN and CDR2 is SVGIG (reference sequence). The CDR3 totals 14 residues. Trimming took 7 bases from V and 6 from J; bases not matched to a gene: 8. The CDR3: CAYMLAGGRNEQFF. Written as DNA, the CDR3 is TGTGCCTACATGCTAGCGGGAGGACGCAATGAGCAGTTCTTC.

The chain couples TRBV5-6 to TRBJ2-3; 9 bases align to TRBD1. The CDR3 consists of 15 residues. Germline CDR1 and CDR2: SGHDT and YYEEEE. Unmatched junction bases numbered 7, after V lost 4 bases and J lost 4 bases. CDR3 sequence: CASSPVRTGADTQYF. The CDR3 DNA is TGTGCCAGCAGCCCGGTTAGGACAGGGGCAGATACGCAGTATTTT.

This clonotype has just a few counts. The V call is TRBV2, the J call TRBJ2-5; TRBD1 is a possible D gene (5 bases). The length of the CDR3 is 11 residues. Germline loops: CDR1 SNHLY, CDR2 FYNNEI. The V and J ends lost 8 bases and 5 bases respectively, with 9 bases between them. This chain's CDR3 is CASQGGETQYF. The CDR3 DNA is TGTGCCAGCCAGGGTGGGGAGACCCAGTACTTC. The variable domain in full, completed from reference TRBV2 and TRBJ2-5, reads EPEVTQTPSHQVTQMGQEVILRCVPISNHLYFYWYRQILGQKVEFLVSFYNNEISEKSEIFDDQFSVERPDGSNFTLKIRSTKLEDSAMYFCASQGGETQYFGPGTRLLVL.

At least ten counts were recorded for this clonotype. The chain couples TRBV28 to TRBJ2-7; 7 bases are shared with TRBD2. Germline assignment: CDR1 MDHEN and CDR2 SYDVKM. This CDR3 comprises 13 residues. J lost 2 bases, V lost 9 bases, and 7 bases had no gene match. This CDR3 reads CASRISGAYEQYF. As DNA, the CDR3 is TGTGCCAGTCGTATCAGCGGGGCCTACGAGCAGTACTTC.

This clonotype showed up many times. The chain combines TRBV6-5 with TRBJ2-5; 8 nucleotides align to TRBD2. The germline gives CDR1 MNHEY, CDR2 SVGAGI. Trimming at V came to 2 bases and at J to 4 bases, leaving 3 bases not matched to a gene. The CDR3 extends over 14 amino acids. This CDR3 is CASSYPGGAETQYF. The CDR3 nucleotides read TGTGCCAGCAGTTACCCCGGGGGGGCAGAGACCCAGTACTTC.

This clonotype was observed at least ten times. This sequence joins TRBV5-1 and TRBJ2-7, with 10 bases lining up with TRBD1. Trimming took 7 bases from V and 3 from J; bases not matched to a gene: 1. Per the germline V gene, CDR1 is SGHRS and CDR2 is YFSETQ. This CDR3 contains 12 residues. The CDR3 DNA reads TGCGCCAGCCGGGACAGGGGCTACGAGCAGTACTTC. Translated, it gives CASRDRGYEQYF.

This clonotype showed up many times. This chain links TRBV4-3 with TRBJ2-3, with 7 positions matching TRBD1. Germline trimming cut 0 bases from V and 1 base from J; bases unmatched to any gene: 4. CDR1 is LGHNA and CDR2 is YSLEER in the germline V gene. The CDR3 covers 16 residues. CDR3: CASSQDLQGGTDTQYF. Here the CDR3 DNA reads TGCGCCAGCAGCCAAGATCTTCAGGGGGGCACAGATACGCAGTATTTT.

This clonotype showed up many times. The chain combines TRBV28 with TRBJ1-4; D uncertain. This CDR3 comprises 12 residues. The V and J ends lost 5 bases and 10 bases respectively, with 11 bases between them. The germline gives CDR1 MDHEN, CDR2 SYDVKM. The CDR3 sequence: CASSVGKGKLFF. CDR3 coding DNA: TGTGCCAGCAGTGTAGGTAAAGGAAAACTGTTTTTT.

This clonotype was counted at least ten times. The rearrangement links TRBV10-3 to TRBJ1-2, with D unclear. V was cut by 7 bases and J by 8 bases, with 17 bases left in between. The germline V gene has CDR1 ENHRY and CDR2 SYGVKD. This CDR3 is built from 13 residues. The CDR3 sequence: CAIMAGLLSGYTF. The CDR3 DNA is TGTGCCATCATGGCGGGCCTCCTGAGCGGCTACACCTTC.

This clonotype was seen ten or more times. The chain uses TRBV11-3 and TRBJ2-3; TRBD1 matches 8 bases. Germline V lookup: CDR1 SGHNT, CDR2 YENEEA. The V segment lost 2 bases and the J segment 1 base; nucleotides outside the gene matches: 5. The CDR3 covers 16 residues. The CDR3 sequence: CASSLSSGGGTDTQYF. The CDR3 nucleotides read TGTGCCAGCAGCTTATCATCAGGGGGCGGCACAGATACGCAGTATTTT.

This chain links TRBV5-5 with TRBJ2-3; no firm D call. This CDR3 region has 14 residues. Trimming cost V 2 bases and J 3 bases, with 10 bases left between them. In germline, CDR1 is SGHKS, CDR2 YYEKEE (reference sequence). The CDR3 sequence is CASSFPATTDTQYF. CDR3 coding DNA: TGTGCCAGCAGCTTTCCCGCGACGACAGATACGCAGTATTTT.

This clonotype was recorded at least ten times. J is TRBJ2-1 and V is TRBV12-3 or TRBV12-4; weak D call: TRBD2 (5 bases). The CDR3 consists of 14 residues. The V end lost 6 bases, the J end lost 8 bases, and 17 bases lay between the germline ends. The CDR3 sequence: CASSIRGSGDEQFF. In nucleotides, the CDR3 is TGTGCCAGCAGCATCAGAGGGAGTGGGGATGAGCAGTTCTTC.

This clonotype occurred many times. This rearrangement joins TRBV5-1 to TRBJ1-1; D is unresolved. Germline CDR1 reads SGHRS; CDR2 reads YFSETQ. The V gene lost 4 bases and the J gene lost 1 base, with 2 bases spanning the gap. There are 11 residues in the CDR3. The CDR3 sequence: CASSGNTEAFF. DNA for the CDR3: TGCGCCAGCAGCGGGAACACTGAAGCTTTCTTT.

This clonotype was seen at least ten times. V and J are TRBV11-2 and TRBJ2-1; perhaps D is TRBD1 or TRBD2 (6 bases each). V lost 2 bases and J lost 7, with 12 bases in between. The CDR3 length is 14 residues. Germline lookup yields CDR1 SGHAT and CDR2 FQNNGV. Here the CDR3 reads CASSLRGAPNEQFF. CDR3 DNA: TGTGCCAGCAGCTTAAGGGGGGCACCAAATGAGCAGTTCTTC.